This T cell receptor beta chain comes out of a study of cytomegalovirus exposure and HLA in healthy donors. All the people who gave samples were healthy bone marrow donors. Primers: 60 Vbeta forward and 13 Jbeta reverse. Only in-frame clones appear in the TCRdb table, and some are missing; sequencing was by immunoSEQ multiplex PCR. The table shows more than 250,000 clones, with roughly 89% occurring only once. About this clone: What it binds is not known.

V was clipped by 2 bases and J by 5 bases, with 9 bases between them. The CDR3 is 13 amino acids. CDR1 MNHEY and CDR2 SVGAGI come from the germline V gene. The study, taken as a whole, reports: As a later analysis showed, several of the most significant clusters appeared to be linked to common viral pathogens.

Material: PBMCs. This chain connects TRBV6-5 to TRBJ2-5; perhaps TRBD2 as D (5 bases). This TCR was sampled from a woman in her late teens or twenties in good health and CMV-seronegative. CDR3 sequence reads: CASSYSGTETQYF. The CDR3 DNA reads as TGTGCCAGCAGTTACAGCGGAACGGAGACCCAGTACTTC.